This T cell receptor beta chain is from a study of blood T cell repertoires in COVID-19. The overall study: The United States, Italy and Spain supplied acute and convalescent COVID-19 samples. The analysed material was cDNA or gDNA that came from T cells, B-cell-depleted T cells, or PBMCs.

In the source study's methods: Estimates of nucleated cell counts were drawn from the amplification of reference gene primers. The assay was immunoSEQ multiplex PCR, and TCRdb's table has in-frame clones only and misses some. V and J calls plus clone size are reproduced from that table; the DNA served to infer D and trimming. This sample carries about 99,000 clones, 84% of them seen once, and the ten largest clones take approximately 12%. This CDR3 is 12 amino acids long. V was cut by 3 bases and J by 11 bases, with 8 bases left in between. Germline-derived CDR1 and CDR2 are SNHLY and FYNNEI. Sequenced sample: peripheral blood. The chain couples TRBV2 to TRBJ1-6; D gene ambiguous. The receptor was isolated from a human donor in a cohort sampled during active COVID-19. The CDR3 DNA reads TGTGCCAGCAGTGATCTAGGAGCACCCCTCCACTTT. Amino acids: CASSDLGAPLHF. Complete variable domain (other parts from reference TRBV2 and TRBJ1-6): EPEVTQTPSHQVTQMGQEVILRCVPISNHLYFYWYRQILGQKVEFLVSFYNNEISEKSEIFDDQFSVERPDGSNFTLKIRSTKLEDSAMYFCASSDLGAPLHFGNGTRLTVT.